The following is a T cell receptor beta chain sequence with its context. Its specificity is unknown. These data come from a study of T cell responses to AZD1222 COVID-19 vaccine. Study-wide results and caveats: Repertoires in all cases were sampled only once the peak T cell response had passed. Of the AZD1222 recipients, only 5 or 6 were seropositive at baseline.

CDR3 size: 11 residues. With V trimmed by 5 bases and J by 11 bases, 5 bases remained unmatched. In germline, CDR1 is LGHNA, CDR2 YNFKEQ. Measured with immunoSEQ multiplex PCR; TCRdb has only the in-frame clones, and not every one. The table has 250,000 or so clones, more than 85% seen once. The chain has TRBV4-2 and TRBJ1-1; 7 bases are shared with TRBD1. The source material was peripheral blood, sampled on day 0 of AZD1222 vaccination. The receptor was isolated from an adult in good health. CDR3 nucleotides: TGTGCCAGCAGCTTCAGGGGGGAGGCTTTCTTT. The encoded protein is CASSFRGEAFF.